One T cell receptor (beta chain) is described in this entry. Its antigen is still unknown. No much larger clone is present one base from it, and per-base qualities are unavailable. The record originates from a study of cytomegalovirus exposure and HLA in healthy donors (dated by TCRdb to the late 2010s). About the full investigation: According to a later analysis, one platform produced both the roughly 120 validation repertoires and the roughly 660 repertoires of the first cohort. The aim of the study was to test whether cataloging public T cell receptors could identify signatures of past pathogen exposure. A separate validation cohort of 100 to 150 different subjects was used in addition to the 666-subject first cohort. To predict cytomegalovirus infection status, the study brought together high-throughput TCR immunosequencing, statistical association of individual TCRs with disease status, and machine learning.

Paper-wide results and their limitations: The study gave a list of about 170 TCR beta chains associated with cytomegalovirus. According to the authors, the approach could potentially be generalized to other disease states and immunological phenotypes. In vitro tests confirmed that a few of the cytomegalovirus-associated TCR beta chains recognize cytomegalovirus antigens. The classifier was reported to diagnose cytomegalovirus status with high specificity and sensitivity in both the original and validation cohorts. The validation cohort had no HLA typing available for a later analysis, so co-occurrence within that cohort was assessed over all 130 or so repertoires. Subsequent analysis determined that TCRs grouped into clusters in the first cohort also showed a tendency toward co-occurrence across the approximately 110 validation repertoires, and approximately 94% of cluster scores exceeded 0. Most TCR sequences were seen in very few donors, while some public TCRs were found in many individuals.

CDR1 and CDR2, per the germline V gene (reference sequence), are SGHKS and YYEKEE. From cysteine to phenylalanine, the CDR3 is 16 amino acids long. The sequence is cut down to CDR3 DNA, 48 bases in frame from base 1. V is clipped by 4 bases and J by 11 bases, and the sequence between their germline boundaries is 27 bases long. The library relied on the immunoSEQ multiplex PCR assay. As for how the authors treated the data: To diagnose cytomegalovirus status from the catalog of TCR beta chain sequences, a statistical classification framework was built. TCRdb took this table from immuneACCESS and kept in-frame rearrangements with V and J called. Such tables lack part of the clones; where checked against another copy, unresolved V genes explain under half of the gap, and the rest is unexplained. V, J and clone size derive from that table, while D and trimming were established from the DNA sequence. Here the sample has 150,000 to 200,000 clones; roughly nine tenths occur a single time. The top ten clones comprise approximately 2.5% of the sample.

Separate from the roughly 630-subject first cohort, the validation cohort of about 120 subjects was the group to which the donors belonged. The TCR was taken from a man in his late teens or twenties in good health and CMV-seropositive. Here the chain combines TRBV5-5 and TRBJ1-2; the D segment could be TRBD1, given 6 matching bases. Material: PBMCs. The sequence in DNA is TGTGCCAGCAGCCCCATAGGTATTGGGGGCCGGGGCAAGTACACCTTC. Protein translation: CASSPIGIGGRGKYTF.